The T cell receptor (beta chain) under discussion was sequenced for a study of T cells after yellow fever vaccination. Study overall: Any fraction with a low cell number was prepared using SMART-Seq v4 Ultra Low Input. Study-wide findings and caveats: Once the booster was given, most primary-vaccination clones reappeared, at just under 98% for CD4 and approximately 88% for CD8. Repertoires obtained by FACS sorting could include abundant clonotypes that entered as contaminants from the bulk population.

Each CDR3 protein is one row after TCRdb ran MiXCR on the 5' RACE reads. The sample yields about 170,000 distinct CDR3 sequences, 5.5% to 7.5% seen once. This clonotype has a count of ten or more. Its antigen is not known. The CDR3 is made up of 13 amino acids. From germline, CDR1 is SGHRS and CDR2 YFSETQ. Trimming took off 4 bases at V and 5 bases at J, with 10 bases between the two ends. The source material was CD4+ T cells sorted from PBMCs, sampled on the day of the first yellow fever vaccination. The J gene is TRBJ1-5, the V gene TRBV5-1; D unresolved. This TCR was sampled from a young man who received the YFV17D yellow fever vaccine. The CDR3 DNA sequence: TGCGCCAGCAGCCCCTTTGGGGATCAGCCCCAGCATTTT. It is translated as CASSPFGDQPQHF.